The sample holds one count of the clone carrying this T cell receptor beta chain. Constant-segment primers and 5'RACE yielded cDNA libraries for TCR alpha and TCR beta, each carrying sample barcodes and UMIs. Each CDR3 protein is one row after TCRdb ran MiXCR on the 5' RACE reads. The table lists just over 300,000 distinct CDR3 sequences, just under 20% of them singletons. Trimming removed 7 bases at V and 2 bases at J, with 16 bases between. Germline V gives CDR1 SGHRS, CDR2 YFSETQ. The CDR3 loop spans 15 amino acids. The data stem from a study of T-cell memory formation after mild COVID-19. The wider study: Across donors, TCR clusters were largely donor specific.

Sequenced input: PBMCs or a T cell subset sorted from them (not recorded which). The TCR comes from a man between 18 and 29 years old who had mild COVID-19 (a few samples of this study predate the infection). Cell type and time point are not known. The V and J genes are TRBV5-1 and TRBJ2-1; TRBD2 is a possible D gene (7 bases). Here the CDR3 DNA reads TGCGCCAGCCAATATAGGGGGGGTGCCTACAATGAGCAGTTCTTC. This gives the protein CASQYRGGAYNEQFF.